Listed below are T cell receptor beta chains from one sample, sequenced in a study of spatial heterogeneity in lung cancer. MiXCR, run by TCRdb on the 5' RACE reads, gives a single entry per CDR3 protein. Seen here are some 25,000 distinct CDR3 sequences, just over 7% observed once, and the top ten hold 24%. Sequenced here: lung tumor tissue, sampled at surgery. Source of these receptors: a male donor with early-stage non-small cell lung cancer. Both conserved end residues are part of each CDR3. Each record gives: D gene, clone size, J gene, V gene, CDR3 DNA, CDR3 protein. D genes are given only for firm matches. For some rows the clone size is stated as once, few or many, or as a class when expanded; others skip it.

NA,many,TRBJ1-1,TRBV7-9,TGTGCCAGCAGTTGGGTTCGGGACACTGAAGCTTTCTTT,CASSWVRDTEAFF
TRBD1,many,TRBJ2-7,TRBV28,TGTGCCAGCAGTTCCCGGGGACAGACTTCCTACGAGCAGTACTTC,CASSSRGQTSYEQYF
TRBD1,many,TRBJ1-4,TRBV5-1,TGCGCCAGCAGCGGTGGACAGGGGGCTACTGAAAAACTGTTTTTT,CASSGGQGATEKLFF
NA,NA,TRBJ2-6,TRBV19,TGTGCCAGTAGAACAGGCGGGGCCAACGTCCTGACTTTC,CASRTGGANVLTF
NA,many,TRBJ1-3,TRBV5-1,TGCGCCAGCAGCTTGGGTGGTTCCCTCTCTGGAAACACCATATATTTT,CASSLGGSLSGNTIYF
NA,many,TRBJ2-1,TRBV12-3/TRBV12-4,TGTGCCAGCAGTTTTTACAATGAGCAGTTCTTC,CASSFYNEQFF
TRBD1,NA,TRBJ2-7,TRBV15,TGTGCCACCAGCAGTGGACAGGGTGGGGGCTACGAGCAGTACTTC,CATSSGQGGGYEQYF
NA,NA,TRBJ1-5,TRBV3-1,TGTGCCAGCAGCCAAGCGTTAGGGCAGGGTGGAATCAGCCCCAGCATCTCCTTT,CASSQALGQGGISPSISF
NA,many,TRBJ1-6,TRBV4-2,TGTGCCAGCAGCCAAGTCCCAGGGCCCGAATCACCCCTCCACTTT,CASSQVPGPESPLHF
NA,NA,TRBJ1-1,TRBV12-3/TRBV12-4,TGTGCCAGCAGTTTAAGGGCTACGAACACTGAAGCTTTCTTT,CASSLRATNTEAFF
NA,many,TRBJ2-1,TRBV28,TGTGCCAGCAGGCCTTGGGGGCATGAGCAGTTCTTC,CASRPWGHEQFF
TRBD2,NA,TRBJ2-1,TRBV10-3,TGTGCCATCAGTGCCGGACTAGCGGGGGCCAACTCCTACAATGAGCAGTTCTTC,CAISAGLAGANSYNEQFF
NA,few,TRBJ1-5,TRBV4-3,TGCGCCAGCAGCGCACAGGGCGGGCAGCCCCAGCATTTT,CASSAQGGQPQHF
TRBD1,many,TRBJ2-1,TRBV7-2,TGTGCCAGCAACGACGGACAGGTCGGGAATGAGCAGTTCTTC,CASNDGQVGNEQFF
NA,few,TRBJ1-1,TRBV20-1,TGCAGTGCTAGGCTTTCTGAAGCTTTCTTT,CSARLSEAFF
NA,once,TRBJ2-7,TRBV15,TGTGCCACTGGCGGAAGGGCTCGTAGCTCCTACGAGCAGTACTTC,CATGGRARSSYEQYF
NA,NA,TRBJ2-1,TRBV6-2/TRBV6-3,TGTGCCAGCAGTTACTCGACGGGCGGGGGCCACATTACGGATGAGCAGTTCTTC,CASSYSTGGGHITDEQFF
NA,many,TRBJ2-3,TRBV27,TGTGCCAGCTTAGGGTTGAGAGGCGCAGATACGCAGTATTTT,CASLGLRGADTQYF
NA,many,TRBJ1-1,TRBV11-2,TGTGCCAGCAGCTTAGCGCTCGGGGACACTGAAGCTTTCTTT,CASSLALGDTEAFF
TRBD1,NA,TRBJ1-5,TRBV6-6,TGTGCCAGCAGTTACGCCTGGGACAGACTCATCAATCAGCCCCAGCATTTT,CASSYAWDRLINQPQHF
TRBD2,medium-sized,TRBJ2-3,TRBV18,TGTGCCAGCTCACCCCCAGCGGGGGCAAGCACAGATACGCAGTATTTT,CASSPPAGASTDTQYF
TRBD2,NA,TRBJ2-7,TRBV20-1,TGCAGTGCCCTCACTAGCGGGGGATACGAGCAGTACTTC,CSALTSGGYEQYF
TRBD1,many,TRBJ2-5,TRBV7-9,TGTGCCAGCAGCCGCGCCGGGACAGGGTTCCAAGAGACCCAGTACTTC,CASSRAGTGFQETQYF
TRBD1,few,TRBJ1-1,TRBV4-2,TGTGCCAGCAGCCACGGGACAGGGAACACTGAAGCTTTCTTT,CASSHGTGNTEAFF
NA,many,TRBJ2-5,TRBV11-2,TGTGCCAGCAGCTTTTCAATCCTTGAACATGAGACCCAGTACTTC,CASSFSILEHETQYF
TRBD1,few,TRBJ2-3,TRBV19,TGTGCCAGTAGCTCTCCGCCCGGGACAGGAGTTACAGATACGCAGTATTTT,CASSSPPGTGVTDTQYF
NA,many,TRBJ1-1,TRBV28,TGTGCCAGCAGTCTGACAGGCGCCGGCACTGAAGCTTTCTTT,CASSLTGAGTEAFF
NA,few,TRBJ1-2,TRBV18,TGTGCCAGCTCACCAGAGGCAGGGGCGAACACCTATGGCTACACCTTC,CASSPEAGANTYGYTF
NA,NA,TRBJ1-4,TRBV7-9,TGTGGGGCTGCAACTAATGAAAAACTGTTTTTT,CGAATNEKLFF
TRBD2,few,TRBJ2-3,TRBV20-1,TGCAGTGCTAATGCGGGGGGGTTCACAGATACGCAGTATTTT,CSANAGGFTDTQYF
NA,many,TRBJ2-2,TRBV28,TGTGCCAGCAGTTCCCCCCCCACGAACACCGGGGAGCTGTTTTTT,CASSSPPTNTGELFF
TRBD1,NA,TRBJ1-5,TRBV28,TGTGCCAGCAGTCCCGGGACAGGAAGCAATCAGCCCCAGCATTTT,CASSPGTGSNQPQHF
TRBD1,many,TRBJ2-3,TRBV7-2,TGTGCCAGCAGCTCCCGGGGACCCGGGACAGGGACAGATACGCAGTATTTT,CASSSRGPGTGTDTQYF
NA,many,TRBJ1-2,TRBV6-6,TGTGCCAGCAGGATATTTTATGGCTACACCTTC,CASRIFYGYTF
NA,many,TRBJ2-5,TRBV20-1,TGCAGTGCTAGGGATGGACAGTCCGTGGGGACCCAGTACTTC,CSARDGQSVGTQYF
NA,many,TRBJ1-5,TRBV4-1,TGCGCCAGCAGCCAAGATACTGGGGGCAGACAGCCCCAGCATTTT,CASSQDTGGRQPQHF
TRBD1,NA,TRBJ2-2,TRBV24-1,TGTGCCACCAGCGGGACAGGGCACACCGGGGAGCTGTTTTTT,CATSGTGHTGELFF
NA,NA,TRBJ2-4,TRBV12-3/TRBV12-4,TGTGCCAGCAGCCGAGTGGGGGGATTAGCCAAAAACATTCAGTACTTC,CASSRVGGLAKNIQYF
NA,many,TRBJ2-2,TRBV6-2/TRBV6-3,TGTGCCAGCAGTTCCGCAACGGGAAAGCTGTTTTTT,CASSSATGKLFF
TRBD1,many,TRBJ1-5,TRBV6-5,TGTGCCAGCAGTTACTCGACAGGGGATGGGCAGCCCCAGCATTTT,CASSYSTGDGQPQHF